This entry is about one T cell receptor (beta chain). This entry comes from a study of cytomegalovirus exposure and HLA in healthy donors. This CDR3 contains 15 residues. The V gene end was trimmed by 4 bases and the J gene end by 5 bases; junction bases not matched to a gene: 7. CDR1 is SGHDT and CDR2 is YYEEEE in the germline V gene. Primers: 60 Vbeta forward and 13 Jbeta reverse. In the authors' workflow: The count from a later analysis was tens of millions of unique TCR beta chains, some 9.9 million of them shared. The repertoire was sequenced with immunoSEQ multiplex PCR; TCRdb's copy has only in-frame clones and lacks some. The D gene and trimming were derived from the DNA, and the V and J assignments and clone size from that table. The sample contains 100,000 or so clones, 78% of which appear only once.

What was sequenced was PBMCs. This rearrangement joins TRBV5-6 to TRBJ2-7; 12 positions match TRBD2. The sequence derives from a man aged 25-40 years in good health and CMV-seronegative. The CDR3 bases are TGTGCCAGCAGCCGGGACCCTAGCGGGAGGGACGAGCAGTACTTC. This sequence encodes CASSRDPSGRDEQYF.